This record concerns one TCR beta chain sequence. This record belongs to a study of T-cell reconstitution after alpha-beta-depleted transplantation in children. Preparation of the TCRbeta library used unique molecular identifiers. MiXCR, run by TCRdb on the PCR reads, gives a single entry per CDR3 protein. The sample gives some 400,000 distinct CDR3 sequences, about a fifth of which show up once; less than 4.5% is in the top ten. The sequencing here drew on PBMCs from the stem cell graft donor, taken from the stem cell graft. This TCR came from a human donor who donated a stem cell graft to a child with acute myeloid leukemia.

The CDR3 here is CASSPGTSGSYNEQFF. CDR3 DNA: TGTGCCAGCAGTCCCGGGACTAGCGGCTCCTACAATGAGCAGTTCTTC. The chain uses TRBV12-3 or TRBV12-4 and TRBJ2-1, with TRBD2 identical over 11 bases. The junction had 3 bases not matched to a gene; V was cut back by 5 bases and J by 0 bases. CDR3 size: 16 residues.